These 15 T cell receptor beta chains came from one sample sequenced in a study of T cell responses to AZD1222 COVID-19 vaccine. Clones were sequenced by immunoSEQ multiplex PCR, and TCRdb holds only the in-frame ones, with some missing. The sample holds roughly 200,000 clones; 88% are singletons and the top ten take 7.7%. Sequenced material: peripheral blood, taken on day 0 of AZD1222 vaccination. These receptors were taken from an adult in good health.

This sequence joins TRBV14 and TRBJ1-6; 8 nucleotides line up with TRBD1. The CDR3 contains 16 residues. Trimming removed 0 bases from V and 9 bases from J; junction bases left unmatched: 7. CDR1 and CDR2 (germline): SGHDN, FVKESK. CDR3 in amino acids: CASSQDRYRGVSPLHF. The CDR3 DNA sequence: TGTGCCAGCAGCCAAGATCGGTACAGGGGGGTTTCACCCCTCCACTTT.

The chain joins TRBV7-9 to TRBJ2-7, with D perhaps matching TRBD2 (6 bases). Trimming left V 0 bases short and J 7 bases short, with 13 bases between. Germline CDR1 SEHNR, CDR2 FQNEAQ (reference sequence). This CDR3 has 14 amino acids. In nucleotides, the CDR3 is TGTGCCAGCAGCTTAGCGGGGGGTCCCTTGGAGCAGTACTTC. Translation gives CASSLAGGPLEQYF.

This clone was picked up one time. The chain couples TRBV19 to TRBJ1-5; 8 bases are shared with TRBD1. The CDR3 is 14 residues long. Germline V gene sequence: CDR1 LNHDA, CDR2 SQIVND (reference sequence). The V segment lost 7 bases and the J segment 6 bases; nucleotides outside the gene matches: 8. This CDR3 is CASMDRVEFQPQHF. CDR3 DNA: TGTGCCAGTATGGACAGGGTCGAATTTCAGCCCCAGCATTTT.

The chain links TRBV9 to TRBJ2-7; D ambiguous. V was cut by 4 bases and J by 3 bases, with 17 bases left in between. The CDR3 length is 15 residues. From germline, CDR1 is SGDLS and CDR2 YYNGEE. The CDR3 spells CASSPGARTDYEQYF. In DNA form, the CDR3 reads TGTGCCAGCAGCCCCGGAGCACGGACCGACTACGAGCAGTACTTC. The variable domain in full, with the rest retrieved from reference TRBV9 and TRBJ2-7, is DSGVTQTPKHLITATGQRVTLRCSPRSGDLSVYWYQQSLDQGLQFLIQYYNGEERAKGNILERFSAQQFPDLHSELNLSSLELGDSALYFCASSPGARTDYEQYFGPGTRLTVT.

V gene TRBV28 combines with J gene TRBJ2-4, with 8 positions matching TRBD2. The junction had 6 bases not matched to a gene; V was cut back by 5 bases and J by 0 bases. The CDR3 is made up of 16 amino acids. Germline assignment: CDR1 MDHEN and CDR2 SYDVKM. The CDR3 coding sequence is TGTGCCAGCAGTCCTTCAGCGGGGGTAGCCAAAAACATTCAGTACTTC. This translates into CASSPSAGVAKNIQYF.

The chain recombines TRBV5-1 with TRBJ1-5, with D uncertain. Germline values: CDR1 SGHRS, CDR2 YFSETQ. CDR3 length: 13 amino acids. V lost 0 bases to trimming and J lost 5 bases, with 6 bases between them. The CDR3 nucleotides are TGCGCCAGCAGCTTGGAGCGCCATCAGCCCCAGCATTTT. It codes for CASSLERHQPQHF.

The chain couples TRBV5-4 to TRBJ1-1, with D perhaps TRBD1 (6 bases). The CDR3 extends over 15 amino acids. CDR1 and CDR2 from the germline V gene are SGHNT and YYREEE (reference sequence). The V end lost 2 bases, the J end lost 1 base, and 12 bases lay between the germline ends. The CDR3 loop reads CASSFQQGWNTEAFF. The CDR3 region has the DNA TGTGCCAGCAGCTTCCAACAGGGATGGAACACTGAAGCTTTCTTT.

The J gene is TRBJ2-4, the V gene TRBV5-1; D perhaps matches TRBD2 (7 bases). V was cut by 1 base and J by 0 bases, with 14 bases left in between. Germline-derived CDR1 and CDR2 are SGHRS and YFSETQ. CDR3 length equals 17 residues. In nucleotides, the CDR3 is TGCGCCAGCAGCTTGCCGACCGGGGGGCGAGCCAAAAACATTCAGTACTTC. It specifies CASSLPTGGRAKNIQYF.

The chain's CDR3 is CASSQRPEKLFF. The CDR3 coding sequence is TGTGCCAGCAGCCAGCGCCCAGAAAAACTGTTTTTT. The rearrangement links TRBV3-1 (or the pseudogene TRBV3-2) to TRBJ1-4, with D unclear. CDR1 is LGHDT and CDR2 is YNNKEL in the germline V gene (reference sequence). The CDR3 spans 12 residues. V lost 3 bases and J 8 bases, leaving 7 bases between the germline ends.

The rearrangement joins TRBV7-2 to TRBJ1-2; D gene unclear. Trimming pared 5 bases from V and 5 bases from J, leaving 24 bases between. The CDR3 sequence is 17 residues long. Germline assignment: CDR1 SGHTA and CDR2 FQGNSA. The CDR3 DNA sequence: TGTGCCAGCAGCCCGAAAGACGGAAGGGCCAAGGCTTATGGCTACACCTTC. It translates to CASSPKDGRAKAYGYTF.

This chain connects TRBV18 to TRBJ2-7, with no clear D. The CDR3 consists of 14 residues. V shed 2 bases and J shed 3 bases, with 11 bases lying between them. Germline CDR1 and CDR2: KGHSH and LQKENI. CDR3 DNA sequence: TGTGCCAGCTCACCATATGCAGGCTACTACGAGCAGTACTTC. Amino acid sequence: CASSPYAGYYEQYF. The variable domain in full, completed from reference TRBV18 and TRBJ2-7, reads NAGVMQNPRHLVRRRGQEARLRCSPMKGHSHVYWYRQLPEEGLKFMVYLQKENIIDESGMPKERFSAEFPKEGPSILRIQQVVRGDSAAYFCASSPYAGYYEQYFGPGTRLTVT.

The rearrangement uses TRBV19 and TRBJ2-7; 11 bases are a match to TRBD1. The CDR3 spans 15 residues. V shed 6 bases and J 1 base; nucleotides not matched to a gene: 5. In germline, CDR1 is LNHDA, CDR2 SQIVND (reference sequence). DNA of the CDR3: TGTGCCAGTAGAGCCGGGACAGGGGGATCCTACGAGCAGTACTTC. Translated, it gives CASRAGTGGSYEQYF.

The chain has TRBV6-5 and TRBJ1-4; 7 bases map to TRBD1. This CDR3 region has 16 residues. The germline CDR1 and CDR2 sequences are MNHEY and SVGAGI. J was trimmed by 3 bases and V by 3 bases; bases with no gene match: 7. The CDR3: CASSYGGGAANEKLFF. DNA for the CDR3: TGTGCCAGCAGTTATGGAGGGGGCGCGGCTAATGAAAAACTGTTTTTT.

This chain connects TRBV27 to TRBJ1-5; D gene unclear. Trimming took off 2 bases at V and 8 bases at J, with 10 bases between the two ends. This CDR3 comprises 13 residues. Per germline, CDR1 MNHEY and CDR2 SMNVEV (reference sequence). This CDR3 is CASSLRRNEPQHF. CDR3 nucleotide sequence: TGTGCCAGCAGTTTAAGACGAAATGAGCCCCAGCATTTT.

V usage is TRBV5-1 and J usage is TRBJ2-3; TRBD1 might be the D (6 bases). The CDR3 spans 14 residues. Trimming took 0 bases from V and 2 from J, leaving 7 bases between them. Germline CDR1 reads SGHRS; CDR2 reads YFSETQ. CDR3 sequence (DNA): TGCGCCAGCAGCTTGGAGGGGGTCACAGATACGCAGTATTTT. Amino acids: CASSLEGVTDTQYF. The whole variable domain, remainder taken from reference TRBV5-1 and TRBJ2-3, is KAGVTQTPRYLIKTRGQQVTLSCSPISGHRSVSWYQQTPGQGLQFLFEYFSETQRNKGNFPGRFSGRQFSNSRSEMNVSTLELGDSALYLCASSLEGVTDTQYFGPGTRLTVL.